The source of this TCR beta chain is a study of identical twins. This clonotype has only a few counts. Its target is not known. Germline CDR1 is DFQATT and CDR2 is SNEGSKA (reference sequence). This CDR3 region has 11 residues. The germline V and J ends were trimmed by 1 base and 8 bases, with 6 bases remaining between them. Study conclusions and caveats: Excess sharing between twins was weaker in beta out-of-frame sequences.

Each CDR3 protein gets one entry after TCRdb re-called the 5' RACE reads with MiXCR. The sample holds some 560,000 distinct CDR3 sequences; 9% to 10% are singletons and the top ten take more than 2.5%. The same specimen was also included in a second study, on yellow fever vaccine responses in identical twins.

The chain uses TRBV20-1 and TRBJ2-1; D gene ambiguous. Sequenced: PBMCs. The sequence was obtained from a woman between 18 and 30 years old in good health. The CDR3 DNA is TGCAGTGCTAGAGGGTGGTATGAGCAGTTCTTC. Protein product: CSARGWYEQFF.